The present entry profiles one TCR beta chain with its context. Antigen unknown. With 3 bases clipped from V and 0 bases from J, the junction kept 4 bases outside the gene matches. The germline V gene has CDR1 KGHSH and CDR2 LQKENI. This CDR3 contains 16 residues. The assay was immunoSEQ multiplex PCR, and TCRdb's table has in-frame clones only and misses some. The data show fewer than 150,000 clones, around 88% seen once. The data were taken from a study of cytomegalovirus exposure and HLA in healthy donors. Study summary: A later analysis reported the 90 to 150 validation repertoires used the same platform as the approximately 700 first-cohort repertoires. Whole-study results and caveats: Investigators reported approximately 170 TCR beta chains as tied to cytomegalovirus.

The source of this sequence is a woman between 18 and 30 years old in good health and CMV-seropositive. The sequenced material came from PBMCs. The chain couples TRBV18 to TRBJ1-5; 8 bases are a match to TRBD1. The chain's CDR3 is CASSPTGGDSNQPQHF. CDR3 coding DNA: TGTGCCAGCTCACCTACAGGGGGGGATAGCAATCAGCCCCAGCATTTT. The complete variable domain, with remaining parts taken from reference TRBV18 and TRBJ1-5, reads NAGVMQNPRHLVRRRGQEARLRCSPMKGHSHVYWYRQLPEEGLKFMVYLQKENIIDESGMPKERFSAEFPKEGPSILRIQQVVRGDSAAYFCASSPTGGDSNQPQHFGDGTRLSIL.